The 29 T cell receptor beta chains below all came from one sample that was sequenced in a study of shared clonotypes between healthy human individuals. Using immunoSEQ multiplex PCR, the repertoire was profiled, and TCRdb retains in-frame clones only, with some absent. The table records more than 500,000 clones, about 95% of them present only once. Terminally differentiated effector memory CD45RA+ cells were excluded by CCR7 positive selection of CD45RO-negative cells. The sequencing input was naive CD8+ T cells sorted from blood. These receptors all come from a woman aged 30 to 39 in good health.

In regard to this clone: Other nucleotide sequences in the sample specify the same CDR3. The chain has TRBV27 and TRBJ2-7; 8 bases map to TRBD1. The CDR3 totals 13 residues. J was trimmed by 4 bases and V by 3 bases; bases with no gene match: 2. CDR1 is MNHEY and CDR2 is SMNVEV in the germline V gene (reference sequence). The CDR3 sequence is CASSLGTGYEQYF. The CDR3 coding sequence is TGTGCCAGCAGTTTGGGGACAGGTTACGAGCAGTACTTC.

The genes are TRBV28 and TRBJ1-1; D remains unclear. CDR1 and CDR2 (germline): MDHEN, SYDVKM. Trimming left V 5 bases short and J 1 base short, with 11 bases between. This CDR3 contains 14 residues. CDR3 sequence reads: CASSPFGWNTEAFF. CDR3 DNA: TGTGCCAGCAGTCCATTCGGCTGGAACACTGAAGCTTTCTTT.

This chain links TRBV6-1 with TRBJ1-5, with D perhaps matching TRBD1 (5 bases). The ends were cut back, 2 bases at V and 1 base at J, with 12 bases in the middle. The CDR3 is 16 residues long. Germline lookup yields CDR1 MNHNS and CDR2 SASEGT. CDR3 DNA: TGTGCCAGCAGTGAATGGGGCGGGGACAGCAATCAGCCCCAGCATTTT. This codes for CASSEWGGDSNQPQHF.

The chain joins TRBV6-5 to TRBJ1-2; D possibly corresponds to TRBD1 (5 bases). In germline, CDR1 is MNHEY, CDR2 SVGAGI. V lost 7 bases and J lost 2, with 14 bases in between. The CDR3 runs 14 residues. This CDR3 reads CASTSDRINYGYTF. For the CDR3, the DNA is TGTGCCAGCACCTCAGACAGAATAAACTATGGCTACACCTTC.

The chain uses TRBV4-1 and TRBJ2-7; 11 positions agree with TRBD1. V shed 5 bases, J shed 4 bases, and the junction held 7 bases outside the gene matches. The CDR3 covers 15 residues. Germline CDR1 reads MGHRA; CDR2 reads YSYEKL. The CDR3 region has the DNA TGCGCCAGCAGCTTCGGACAGGGGGCTAGGTACGAGCAGTACTTC. Translation gives CASSFGQGARYEQYF.

The J gene is TRBJ2-7, the V gene TRBV5-1; D not resolved. CDR1 and CDR2 from the germline V gene are SGHRS and YFSETQ. This CDR3 spans 14 amino acids. The germline V and J ends were trimmed by 0 bases and 5 bases, with 12 bases remaining between them. In DNA form, the CDR3 reads TGCGCCAGCAGCTTGGCCGGGCGCCTGGACGAGCAGTACTTC. This codes for CASSLAGRLDEQYF.

The gene calls are TRBV6-4 and TRBJ2-7; no clear D. This CDR3 contains 13 residues. V dropped 10 bases and J dropped 4 bases, with 17 bases sitting between them. The germline V gene encodes CDR1 MRHNA and CDR2 SNTAGT. CDR3 loop: CATDPSMPYEQYF. The CDR3 region has the DNA TGTGCCACCGATCCAAGCATGCCTTACGAGCAGTACTTC.

The chain recombines TRBV7-6 with TRBJ2-4, with D possibly being TRBD2 (6 bases). The germline gives CDR1 SGHVS, CDR2 FNYEAQ. V lost 0 bases and J 8 bases, leaving 14 bases between the germline ends. CDR3 length: 15 residues. CDR3 protein: CASSLAEEGLDIQYF. CDR3 coding DNA: TGTGCCAGCAGCTTAGCGGAGGAGGGATTAGACATTCAGTACTTC.

V and J are TRBV7-9 and TRBJ2-1; the D gene is possibly TRBD2 (5 bases). Deletions cut 3 bases from V and 0 bases from J, with 18 bases between. Germline CDR1 SEHNR, CDR2 FQNEAQ (reference sequence). The CDR3 spans 18 residues. The CDR3 DNA reads TGTGCCAGCAGCTTGTTTAGCGAAATGACGAGCTCCTACAATGAGCAGTTCTTC. This translates into CASSLFSEMTSSYNEQFF.

This chain uses TRBV7-6 with TRBJ2-1; 10 nucleotides agree with TRBD2. Trimming removed 0 bases from V and 2 bases from J; junction bases left unmatched: 1. The CDR3 is 16 residues long. The V gene's germline CDR1 is SGHVS and CDR2 FNYEAQ. CDR3 DNA sequence: TGTGCCAGCAGCTTAGCGAGCGGGAGGGCCTACAATGAGCAGTTCTTC. This encodes CASSLASGRAYNEQFF.

The chain has TRBV19 and TRBJ2-7; the D gene is possibly TRBD2 (6 bases). Germline-derived CDR1 and CDR2 are LNHDA and SQIVND (reference sequence). Trimming left V 4 bases short and J 5 bases short, with 12 bases between. The CDR3 length is 13 residues. DNA of the CDR3: TGTGCCAGTAGTAGGAGGGGTCGGGACGAGCAGTACTTC. It specifies CASSRRGRDEQYF.

The V call is TRBV5-1, the J call TRBJ2-3; TRBD2 aligns across 8 bases. This CDR3 comprises 18 residues. Germline V CDR1 and CDR2: SGHRS, YFSETQ. V lost 9 bases, J lost 3 bases, and 21 bases stayed unmatched. CDR3 in DNA: TGCGCCAACAAGACAATCAACAATTACAGCGGGAGAACAGATACGCAGTATTTT. Translation gives CANKTINNYSGRTDTQYF.

CDR3 nucleotide sequence: TGTGCCAGCAGTTACGGGGGGGCCTCCTACGAGCAGTACTTC. Translating it yields CASSYGGASYEQYF. V and J are TRBV6-6 and TRBJ2-7, with D possibly being TRBD2 (7 bases). Germline V gene data show CDR1 as MNHNY and CDR2 as SVGAGI (reference sequence). This CDR3 is built from 14 residues. V was cut by 2 bases and J by 0 bases, with 8 bases left in between.

The rearrangement uses TRBV19 and TRBJ1-6, with a possible D match to TRBD1 (6 bases). Germline lookup yields CDR1 LNHDA and CDR2 SQIVND (reference sequence). This CDR3 spans 18 amino acids. V was trimmed by 0 bases and J by 7 bases, leaving 19 bases between them. The CDR3 sequence: CASSIDRWGAPKNSPLHF. CDR3 nucleotides: TGTGCCAGTAGTATAGATCGATGGGGGGCCCCGAAGAATTCACCCCTCCACTTT.

This chain links TRBV25-1 with TRBJ1-1; no clear D gene. This CDR3 spans 12 amino acids. V lost 3 bases to trimming and J lost 10 bases, with 12 bases between them. The germline CDR1 and CDR2 sequences are MGHDK and SYGVNS. The CDR3 nucleotides read TGTGCCAGCAGTGAGTTGGGGAGCCGAGCTTTCTTT. It specifies CASSELGSRAFF.

V gene TRBV11-2 combines with J gene TRBJ2-1; D uncertain. V lost 3 bases and J lost 8, with 17 bases in between. This CDR3 is built from 15 residues. The V gene's germline CDR1 is SGHAT and CDR2 FQNNGV. CDR3 nucleotide sequence: TGTGCCAGCAGCTTCTTGGCGCGAATGGGGTATGAGCAGTTCTTC. This encodes CASSFLARMGYEQFF.

This sequence joins TRBV7-3 and TRBJ2-2; tentatively, D is TRBD1 (5 bases). There are 17 residues in the CDR3. V was shortened by 3 bases and J by 1 base, with 15 bases between the two germline ends. Germline V gene sequence: CDR1 SGHTA, CDR2 FQGTGA. The CDR3 sequence: CASSFTGLDENTGELFF. The CDR3 DNA sequence: TGTGCCAGCAGCTTCACAGGCCTGGACGAGAACACCGGGGAGCTGTTTTTT.

This clone was detected once. The chain combines TRBV5-1 with TRBJ1-1, with D perhaps matching TRBD1 (5 bases). CDR3 length: 15 amino acids. Trimming took 0 bases from V and 0 from J, leaving 9 bases between them. Looked up from germline, CDR1 is SGHRS and CDR2 is YFSETQ. The CDR3 DNA reads TGCGCCAGCAGCTTGGATGGGGGTATGAACACTGAAGCTTTCTTT. Protein product: CASSLDGGMNTEAFF.

Remarks on this clone: Other nucleotide sequences from this sample produce the same CDR3. The chain joins TRBV27 to TRBJ2-7; 7 bases agree with TRBD1. This CDR3 has 13 residues. Germline CDR1 reads MNHEY; CDR2 reads SMNVEV (reference sequence). Trimming removed 5 bases from V and 2 bases from J; junction bases left unmatched: 3. CDR3 in amino acids: CASSLQGPYEQYF. The CDR3 DNA sequence: TGTGCCAGCAGTCTACAGGGGCCCTACGAGCAGTACTTC.

V gene TRBV18 combines with J gene TRBJ2-1; D is perhaps TRBD2 (6 bases). Germline CDR1 is KGHSH and CDR2 is LQKENI. This CDR3 is 15 amino acids long. The V end lost 5 bases, the J end lost 5 bases, and 16 bases lay between the germline ends. Written as DNA, the CDR3 is TGTGCCAGCTCATGGGGACTGGAGGTCGACAATGAGCAGTTCTTC. As protein: CASSWGLEVDNEQFF.

The V and J genes are TRBV27 and TRBJ1-1; D remains unclear. CDR3 size: 15 residues. V dropped 2 bases and J dropped 4 bases, with 14 bases sitting between them. CDR1 and CDR2 (germline): MNHEY, SMNVEV (reference sequence). The CDR3 bases are TGTGCCAGCAGTTTAATATTTGGTAGTGGCACTGAAGCTTTCTTT. As protein: CASSLIFGSGTEAFF.

This sequence joins TRBV7-9 and TRBJ2-1, with 12 bases that match TRBD2. CDR1 is SEHNR and CDR2 is FQNEAQ in the germline V gene (reference sequence). The CDR3 is 14 residues long. J lost 8 bases, V lost 7 bases, and 6 bases had no gene match. CDR3 protein: CASTTSGSFDEQFF. CDR3 DNA sequence: TGTGCCAGCACGACTAGCGGGAGTTTCGATGAGCAGTTCTTC.

J is TRBJ2-7 and V is TRBV5-4; either TRBD1 or TRBD2 may supply D (6 bases each). V dropped 4 bases and J dropped 2 bases, with 16 bases sitting between them. The CDR3 runs to 15 residues. Germline CDR1 reads SGHNT; CDR2 reads YYREEE (reference sequence). CDR3 in amino acids: CASSEGGNPTYEQYF. The DNA of the CDR3 is TGTGCCAGCAGCGAGGGGGGAAATCCTACCTACGAGCAGTACTTC.

This sequence joins TRBV6-5 and TRBJ2-7; 11 positions agree with TRBD1. The CDR3 sequence is 16 residues long. Germline assignment: CDR1 MNHEY and CDR2 SVGAGI. Trimming at V came to 2 bases and at J to 5 bases, leaving 8 bases not matched to a gene. The CDR3 spells CASSYKGTGGHHEQYF. The CDR3 coding sequence is TGTGCCAGCAGTTACAAGGGGACAGGGGGTCACCACGAGCAGTACTTC.

This chain links TRBV30 with TRBJ2-7; 9 bases are a match to TRBD1. Germline CDR1 reads GTSNPN; CDR2 reads SVGIG (reference sequence). This CDR3 region has 17 residues. The V gene end was trimmed by 0 bases and the J gene end by 5 bases; junction bases not matched to a gene: 14. CDR3 sequence: CAWSVHSGTGYPHEQYF. CDR3 sequence (DNA): TGTGCCTGGAGTGTACACTCAGGGACAGGGTATCCGCACGAGCAGTACTTC.

This chain uses TRBV20-1 with TRBJ2-5; D might be TRBD1 (5 bases). There are 11 residues in the CDR3. In germline, CDR1 is DFQATT, CDR2 SNEGSKA (reference sequence). V dropped 7 bases and J dropped 5 bases, with 11 bases sitting between them. This CDR3 is CSGRATETQYF. For the CDR3, the DNA is TGCAGTGGCAGGGCGACGGAGACCCAGTACTTC.

V is TRBV28 and J is TRBJ2-5, with TRBD1 as a possible D gene (5 bases). The closer fit of TRBJ2-7 to the DNA end suggests the J call may be wrong. CDR1 is MDHEN and CDR2 is SYDVKM in the germline V gene. The CDR3 contains 14 residues. The CDR3 protein is CASSFGAGDYEQYF. The CDR3 DNA follows: TGTGCCAGCAGTTTTGGGGCAGGAGACTACGAGCAGTACTTC.

This chain connects TRBV5-4 to TRBJ2-2; D is unresolved. With 4 bases removed from V and 5 bases from J, the gap between germline ends came to 12 bases. Germline V CDR1 and CDR2: SGHNT, YYREEE (reference sequence). This CDR3 spans 14 amino acids. This CDR3 is CASSQDGLTGELFF. Written as DNA, the CDR3 is TGTGCCAGCAGCCAGGACGGTCTAACCGGGGAGCTGTTTTTT. Looking up the rest from reference TRBV5-4 and TRBJ2-2 gives the full variable domain: ETGVTQSPTHLIKTRGQQVTLRCSSQSGHNTVSWYQQALGQGPQFIFQYYREEENGRGNFPPRFSGLQFPNYSSELNVNALELDDSALYLCASSQDGLTGELFFGEGSRLTVL.

This clone was counted once. V usage is TRBV7-6 and J usage is TRBJ1-1, with no clear D. The V end was cut by 3 bases, the J end by 1 base, with 6 bases between. Germline CDR1 SGHVS, CDR2 FNYEAQ. The CDR3 length is 13 residues. CDR3 DNA: TGTGCCAGCAGCTTTGGCGCGAACACTGAAGCTTTCTTT. It yields the protein CASSFGANTEAFF.